These 10 T cell receptor beta chains originate from one sample sequenced in a study of blood T cell dynamics during melanoma immunotherapy. Time point in this sample: week 3, after first cycle of checkpoint inhibitor. Assay used: immunoSEQ multiplex PCR; TCRdb lists only in-frame clones, some missing. The sample records 25,000 to 35,000 clones, 65% to 85% being singletons. The specimen comprised blood, sampled from a patient treated with checkpoint blockade. The receptors originated from a human donor with melanoma.

The chain combines TRBV9 with TRBJ1-2; D call uncertain. CDR1 and CDR2 from the germline V gene are SGDLS and YYNGEE. The CDR3 contains 12 residues. V was shortened by 4 bases and J by 6 bases, with 10 bases between the two germline ends. The chain's CDR3 is CASSPNGDGYTF. As DNA, the CDR3 is TGTGCCAGCAGCCCGAATGGGGATGGCTACACCTTC.

V usage is TRBV7-9 and J usage is TRBJ2-2; the match to TRBD2 covers 12 bases. The trim removed 3 bases at V and 3 bases at J, leaving 8 bases unmatched. Per the germline V gene, CDR1 is SEHNR and CDR2 is FQNEAQ (reference sequence). This CDR3 has 18 amino acids. The CDR3 protein is CASSFNPRTSGDTGELFF. The CDR3 region has the DNA TGTGCCAGCAGCTTCAATCCCAGGACTAGCGGGGACACCGGGGAGCTGTTTTTT.

The CDR3: CASSPDGNQPQHF. In DNA, the CDR3 is TGTGCCAGTAGTCCGGATGGCAATCAGCCCCAGCATTTT. J is TRBJ1-5 and V is TRBV19; D is undetermined. The CDR3 length is 13 residues. CDR1 is LNHDA and CDR2 is SQIVND in the germline V gene (reference sequence). V dropped 5 bases and J dropped 2 bases, with 7 bases sitting between them.

The chain couples TRBV6-5 to TRBJ1-2; the match to TRBD1 covers 9 bases. The V gene end was trimmed by 5 bases and the J gene end by 5 bases; junction bases not matched to a gene: 6. The germline V gene encodes CDR1 MNHEY and CDR2 SVGAGI. The CDR3 covers 14 residues. The DNA for the CDR3 is TGTGCCAGCAGTACCGCCGGGACAGGGTATGGCTACACCTTC. Its protein product is CASSTAGTGYGYTF.

The J gene is TRBJ2-3, the V gene TRBV7-2; TRBD2 aligns across 9 bases. V shed 5 bases and J 1 base; nucleotides not matched to a gene: 4. Germline CDR1 is SGHTA and CDR2 is FQGNSA. The CDR3 has 15 residues. For the CDR3, the DNA is TGTGCCAGCAGCCAAGCGGGGGGTGGCACAGATACGCAGTATTTT. It yields the protein CASSQAGGGTDTQYF.

The J gene is TRBJ2-7, the V gene TRBV21-1; the D segment call TRBD1 is taken from the table without a DNA check. TRBV21-1 is described as a pseudogene. The CDR3 contains 15 residues. CDR3 loop: CASILNRDRGPEQYF. The CDR3 nucleotides read TGTGCCAGCATCTTAAACCGGGACAGGGGGCCCGAGCAGTACTTC.

CDR3 sequence: CASSPPGGQGKFRTF. In DNA, the CDR3 is TGTGCCAGCAGCCCGCCTGGGGGACAGGGTAAATTTAGAACCTTC. The chain employs TRBV7-8 and TRBJ1-2; 9 bases are shared with TRBD1. The CDR3 runs to 15 residues. Germline V CDR1 and CDR2: SGHVS, FQNEAQ. V dropped 5 bases and J dropped 14; count of bases not matched to a gene: 18. The full variable domain, in which reference TRBV7-8 and TRBJ1-2 provide the parts outside the CDR3, is GAGVSQSPRYKVAKRGQDVALRCDPISGHVSLFWYQQALGQGPEFLTYFQNEAQLDKSGLPSDRFFAERPEGSVSTLKIQRTQQEDSAVYLCASSPPGGQGKFRTFGSGTRLTVV.

J is TRBJ2-1 and V is TRBV15; the D call may be TRBD1 or TRBD2 (5 bases each). The CDR3 runs 13 residues. The V gene's germline CDR1 is LNHNV and CDR2 YYDKDF (reference sequence). V lost 9 bases and J lost 5, with 14 bases in between. In DNA, the CDR3 is TGTGCCACGTCGGGGCATAGTGACAATGAGCAGTTCTTC. Amino acids: CATSGHSDNEQFF.

There are a few counts of this clone. The CDR3 sequence: CASGLGRTGGDNEQFF. The CDR3 coding sequence is TGTGCTAGTGGTTTGGGACGGACAGGGGGGGACAATGAGCAGTTCTTC. The chain couples TRBV12-5 to TRBJ2-1; 10 bases map to TRBD1. CDR3 length equals 16 residues. Germline CDR1 reads LGHNT; CDR2 reads FRNRAP. Trimming cost V 1 base and J 5 bases; bases outside gene matches: 5.

This clone was found a few times. V and J are TRBV2 and TRBJ1-6; D remains unclear. The ends were cut back, 4 bases at V and 0 bases at J, with 7 bases in the middle. This CDR3 has 15 amino acids. Germline V gene lookup returns CDR1 SNHLY and CDR2 FYNNEI. CDR3 nucleotide sequence: TGTGCCAGCAGTGGCCAGAGCTCCTATAATTCACCCCTCCACTTT. It encodes CASSGQSSYNSPLHF.